This T cell receptor beta chain derives from a study of T-cell memory formation after mild COVID-19. Study context: Largely donor-specific TCR clusters were found.

Findings and limits, study-wide: Contracting CD8+ clones were enriched in EMRA, CD4+ mainly in CM and EM. The finding that pre-infection memory included some responding clones suggested that cross-reactive memory joined.

This clonotype is labeled as medium-sized. Its antigen is as yet unknown. The CDR3 is 15 amino acids. Constant-segment-primed 5'RACE gave TCR alpha and TCR beta cDNA libraries with sample barcodes and UMIs. TCRdb independently ran MiXCR on the 5' RACE reads; one entry per CDR3 protein. This repertoire shows tens of thousands of distinct CDR3 sequences, approximately 16% found once; its top ten account for 1.2% to 1.5%. The sample taken for sequencing was PBMCs or a T cell subset sorted from them (not recorded which). The chain uses TRBV21-1 and TRBJ2-2; TRBD2 reflects the table's D call only, with no check against the DNA. TRBV21-1 represents a pseudogene. This clonotype was obtained from an adult who had mild COVID-19 (a few samples of this study predate the infection). Cell type and time point are not known. Written as DNA, the CDR3 is TGTGCCAGCAGCGGGAGGATCCGGAACACCGGGGAGCTGTTTTTT. Its translation is CASSGRIRNTGELFF.